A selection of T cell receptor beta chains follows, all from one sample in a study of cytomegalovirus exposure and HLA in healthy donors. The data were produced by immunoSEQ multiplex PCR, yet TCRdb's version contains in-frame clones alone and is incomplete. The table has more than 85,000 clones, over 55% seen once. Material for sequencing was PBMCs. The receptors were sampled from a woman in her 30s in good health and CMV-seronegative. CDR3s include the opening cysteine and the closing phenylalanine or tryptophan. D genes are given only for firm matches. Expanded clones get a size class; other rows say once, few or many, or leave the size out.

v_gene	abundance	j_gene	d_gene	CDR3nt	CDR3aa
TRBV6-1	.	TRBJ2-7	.	TGTGCCAGCAGCCGACAGGCCGGAACCCCTTACGAGCAGTACTTC	CASSRQAGTPYEQYF
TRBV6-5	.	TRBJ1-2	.	TGTGCCAGCAGTTACATGGAGAACTATGGCTACACCTTC	CASSYMENYGYTF
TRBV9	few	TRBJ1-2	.	TGTGCCAGCAGCGTAGACGGGAGCGTCGATGGCTACACCTTC	CASSVDGSVDGYTF
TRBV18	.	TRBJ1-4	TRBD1	TGTGCCAGCTCAACCGGGACAGGGGGGAATGAAAAACTGTTTTTT	CASSTGTGGNEKLFF
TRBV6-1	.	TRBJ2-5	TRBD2	TGTGCCAGCCTGGTTCGGGCTAGCGGGGGAGAGACCCAGTACTTC	CASLVRASGGETQYF
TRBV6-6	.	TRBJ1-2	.	TGTGCCAGCAGTATCGGACATCCTCACTATGGCTACACCTTC	CASSIGHPHYGYTF
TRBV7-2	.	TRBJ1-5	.	TGTGCCAGCAGCCCCATGAGGAATCAGCCCCAGCATTTT	CASSPMRNQPQHF
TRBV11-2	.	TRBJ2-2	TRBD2	TGTGCCAGCAGCTTAGATGGGACTAACGGGGAGCTGTTTTTT	CASSLDGTNGELFF
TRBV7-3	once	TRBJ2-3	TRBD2	TGTGCCAGCAGCTTAATTAGGACTAGCGGGACGGGGGAGACGCAGTATTTT	CASSLIRTSGTGETQYF
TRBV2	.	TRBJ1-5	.	TGTGCCAGCAGGGTCCAGTATAGGGGCAGGGAACAGCCCCAGCATTTT	CASRVQYRGREQPQHF
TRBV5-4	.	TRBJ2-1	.	TGTGCCAGCAGCTTGGACCGCAGCTCCTACAATGAGCAGTTCTTC	CASSLDRSSYNEQFF
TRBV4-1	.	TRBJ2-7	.	TGCGCCAGCAGCCTTTCTTTGGCTTACGAGCAGTACTTC	CASSLSLAYEQYF
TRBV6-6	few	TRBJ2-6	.	TGTGCCAGCAGTTACTCCGGCGGGGTCGGGGCCAACGTCCTGACTTTC	CASSYSGGVGANVLTF
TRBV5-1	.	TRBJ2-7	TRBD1	TGCGCCAGCAGCAAACAGGGACAGACCTACGAGCAGTACTTC	CASSKQGQTYEQYF
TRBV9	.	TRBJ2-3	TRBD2	TGTGCCAGCAGCGTTTCTAGCGGGGTCACAGATACGCAGTATTTT	CASSVSSGVTDTQYF
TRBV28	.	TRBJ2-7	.	TGTGCCAGCAGTTTCAGACTAGGGAGCTCCTACGAGCAGTACTTC	CASSFRLGSSYEQYF
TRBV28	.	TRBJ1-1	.	TGTGCCAGCGGAACCCCCCTTCAGGCCCACATGAACACTGAAGCTTTCTTT	CASGTPLQAHMNTEAFF
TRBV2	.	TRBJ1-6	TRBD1	TGTGCCGGATTCCAGGGGGATTCACCCCTCCACTTT	CAGFQGDSPLHF
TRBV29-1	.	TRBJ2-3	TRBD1	TGCAGCGTTGAGGCAGGGGGCATCACAGATACGCAGTATTTT	CSVEAGGITDTQYF
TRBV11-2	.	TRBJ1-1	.	TGTGCCAGCAGCTTAGATCAGGGATGGGGGAACACTGAAGCTTTCTTT	CASSLDQGWGNTEAFF
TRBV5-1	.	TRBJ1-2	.	TGCGCCAGCAGCCCGGGTTATGGCTACACCTTC	CASSPGYGYTF
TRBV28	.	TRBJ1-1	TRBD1	TGTGCCAGCAGTAAACAGGGGGCCTCTGAAGCTTTCTTT	CASSKQGASEAFF
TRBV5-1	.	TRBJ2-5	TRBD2	TGCGCCAGCAGCTTGGAGAGGGGAGGGTCTCGAGAGACCCAGTACTTC	CASSLERGGSRETQYF
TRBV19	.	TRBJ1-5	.	TGTGCCAGTAGTAATATTGCGCTGCAGCCCCAGCATTTT	CASSNIALQPQHF
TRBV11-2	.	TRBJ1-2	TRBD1	TGTGCCAGCAGCTTAGAGGGACAGTATGGCTACACCTTC	CASSLEGQYGYTF
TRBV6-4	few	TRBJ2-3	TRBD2	TGTGCCAGCAGTGTCGCGGGGGTTAGCACAGATACGCAGTATTTT	CASSVAGVSTDTQYF
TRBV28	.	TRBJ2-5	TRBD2	TGTGCCAGCAGAGGGGGAGGCGGGGGGCTTGGAGAGACCCAGTACTTC	CASRGGGGGLGETQYF
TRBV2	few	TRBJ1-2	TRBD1	TGTGCCAGCAGTGATATTAGACAGGGGGCCAGTGGCTACACCTTC	CASSDIRQGASGYTF
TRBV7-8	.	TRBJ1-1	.	TGTGCCAGCAGCCCAGCCGGGTACACTGAAGCTTTCTTT	CASSPAGYTEAFF
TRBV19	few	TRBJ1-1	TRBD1	TGTGCCAGTAGGAGGACAGGGGGCAAGACTGAAGCTTTCTTT	CASRRTGGKTEAFF
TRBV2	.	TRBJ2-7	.	TGTGCCAGCAGTGAGACAGTTTACTCCTACGAGCAGTACTTC	CASSETVYSYEQYF
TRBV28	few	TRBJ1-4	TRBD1	TGTGCCAGCAGTTTCCGGGACAGGCGTGAAAAACTGTTTTTT	CASSFRDRREKLFF
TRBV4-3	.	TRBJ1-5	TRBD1	TGCGCCAGCAGCCAATCGGGGACAGGGAATCAGCCCCAGCATTTT	CASSQSGTGNQPQHF
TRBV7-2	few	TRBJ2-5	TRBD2	TGTGCCAGCAGCCCCCGACTAGCGGGGGGACCGGAGACCCAGTACTTC	CASSPRLAGGPETQYF
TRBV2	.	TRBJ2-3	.	TGTGCCAGCAGTGAAGATCAGGTCCACCTTAGCACAGATACGCAGTATTTT	CASSEDQVHLSTDTQYF
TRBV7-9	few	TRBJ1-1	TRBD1	TGTGCCAGCAGCTTAGACAGGGGGCGGAACACTGAAGCTTTCTTT	CASSLDRGRNTEAFF
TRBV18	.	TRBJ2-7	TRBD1	TGTGCCAGCTCACCGGGACAGAGCTCCTACGAGCAGTACTTC	CASSPGQSSYEQYF
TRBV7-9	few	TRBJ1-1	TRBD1	TGTGCCAGCAGCTTAGGGAGGACAGGGCGAATCGCTGAAGCTTTCTTT	CASSLGRTGRIAEAFF
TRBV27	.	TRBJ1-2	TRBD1	TGTGCCAGCAGAAGACCCGGGACAGGGGGTGGCTACACCTTC	CASRRPGTGGGYTF
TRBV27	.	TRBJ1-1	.	TGTGCCAGCAGTTGGGGGGGGAACACTGAAGCTTTCTTT	CASSWGGNTEAFF
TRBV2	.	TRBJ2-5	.	TGTGCCAGCAGTGAAGCGGGGGCCGAGACCCAGTACTTC	CASSEAGAETQYF
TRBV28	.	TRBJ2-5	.	TGTGCCAGCGGGAGACTAGTTGTCGACTTC	CASGRLVVDF
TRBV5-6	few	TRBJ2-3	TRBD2	TGTGCCAGCAGCTCATCTAGCGGGGTATTCACAGATACGCAGTATTTT	CASSSSSGVFTDTQYF
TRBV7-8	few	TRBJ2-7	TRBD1	TGTGCCAGCAGCTTAGTACTCGGGACAGGGCCGTACGAGCAGTACTTC	CASSLVLGTGPYEQYF
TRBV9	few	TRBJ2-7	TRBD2	TGTGCCAGCAGCGTGGGACTATCCTACGAGCAGTACTTC	CASSVGLSYEQYF
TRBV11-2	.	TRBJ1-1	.	TGTGCCAGCAGTTCCAGGGTGGGGAACACTGAAGCTTTCTTT	CASSSRVGNTEAFF
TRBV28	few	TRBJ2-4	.	TGTGCCAGTCGTCAGGGAGCCAAAAACATTCAGTACTTC	CASRQGAKNIQYF
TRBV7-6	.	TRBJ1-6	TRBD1	TGTGCCAGCAGCTTAGAGCCGGGGACAGGGAGCCCCAATTCACCCCTCCACTTT	CASSLEPGTGSPNSPLHF
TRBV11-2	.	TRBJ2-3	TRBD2	TGTGCCAGCAGCCTCCTTCGGCGGGAGGCCGGAAGGTTGAATACGCAGTATTTT	CASSLLRREAGRLNTQYF
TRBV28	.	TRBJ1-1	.	TGTGCCAGCAGTCCTTCAGGGAGGCTAGGTACTGAAGCTTTCTTT	CASSPSGRLGTEAFF
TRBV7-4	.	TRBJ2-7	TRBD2	TGTGCCAGCTCTCTCAGGGGACTAGCGAAATCCTACGAGCAGTACTTC	CASSLRGLAKSYEQYF
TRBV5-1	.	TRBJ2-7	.	TGCGCCAGCAGCTTGAGCACTTCCTACGAGCAGTACTTC	CASSLSTSYEQYF
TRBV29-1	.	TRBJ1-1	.	TGCAGCGCTGCCGATATGAGGAACACTGAAGCTTTCTTT	CSAADMRNTEAFF
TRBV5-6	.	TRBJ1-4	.	TGTGCCAGCAGCGCCCCCCGACAGTACTTTAATGAAAAACTGTTTTTT	CASSAPRQYFNEKLFF